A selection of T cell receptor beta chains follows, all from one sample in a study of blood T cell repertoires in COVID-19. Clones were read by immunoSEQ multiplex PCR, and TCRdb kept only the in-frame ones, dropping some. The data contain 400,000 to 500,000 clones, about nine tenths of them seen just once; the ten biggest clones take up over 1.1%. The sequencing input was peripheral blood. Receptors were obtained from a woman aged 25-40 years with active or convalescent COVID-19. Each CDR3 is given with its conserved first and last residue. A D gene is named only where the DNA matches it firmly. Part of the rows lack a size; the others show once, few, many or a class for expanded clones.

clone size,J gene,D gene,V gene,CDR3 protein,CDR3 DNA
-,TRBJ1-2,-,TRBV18,CASSPAGKNYGYTF,TGTGCCAGCTCACCAGCGGGCAAGAACTATGGCTACACCTTC
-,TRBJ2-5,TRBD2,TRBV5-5,CASSPGLAPQETQYF,TGTGCCAGCAGCCCGGGACTAGCGCCACAAGAGACCCAGTACTTC
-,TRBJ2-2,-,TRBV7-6,CASSSRFGRGNTGELFF,TGTGCCAGCAGCTCCCGTTTTGGACGGGGGAACACCGGGGAGCTGTTTTTT
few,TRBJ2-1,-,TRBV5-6,CASSSWARNEQFF,TGTGCCAGCAGCTCTTGGGCACGGAATGAGCAGTTCTTC
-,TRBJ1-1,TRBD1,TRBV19,CASRSDRGTEAFF,TGTGCCAGTAGGTCGGACAGGGGCACTGAAGCTTTCTTT
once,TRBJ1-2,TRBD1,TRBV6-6,CASSPLRGTGSYYGYTF,TGTGCCAGCAGTCCACTAAGGGGGACAGGGTCTTACTATGGCTACACCTTC
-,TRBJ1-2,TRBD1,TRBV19,CASRTGQGVGYTF,TGTGCCAGCCGAACGGGACAGGGGGTCGGCTACACCTTC
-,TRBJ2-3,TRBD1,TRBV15,CATSRDREGGAFSQYF,TGTGCCACCAGCAGAGATCGGGAAGGGGGCGCTTTTTCCCAGTATTTT
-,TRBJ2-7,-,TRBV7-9,CASSMEAYEQYF,TGTGCCAGCAGCATGGAGGCCTACGAGCAGTACTTC
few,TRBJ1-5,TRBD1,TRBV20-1,CSASEHTGDWSNQPQHF,TGCAGTGCTAGTGAGCATACAGGGGATTGGAGCAATCAGCCCCAGCATTTT
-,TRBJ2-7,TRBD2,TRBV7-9,CASSFGGDSYEQYF,TGTGCCAGCAGCTTCGGGGGGGACTCCTACGAGCAGTACTTC
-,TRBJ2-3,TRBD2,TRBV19,CASSRLTPGLAGGSSGTQYF,TGTGCCAGTAGTAGGCTTACTCCGGGACTAGCGGGGGGTAGCAGCGGTACGCAGTATTTT
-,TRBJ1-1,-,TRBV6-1,CASSELGGGTEAFF,TGTGCCAGCAGTGAACTGGGAGGGGGCACTGAAGCTTTCTTT
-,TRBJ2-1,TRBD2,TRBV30,CAWSVGLAGEQFF,TGTGCCTGGAGTGTCGGACTAGCGGGTGAGCAGTTCTTC
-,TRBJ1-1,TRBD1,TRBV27,CASSWGTGGNTEAFF,TGTGCCAGCAGTTGGGGAACAGGGGGGAACACTGAAGCTTTCTTT
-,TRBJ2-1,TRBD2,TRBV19,CASSISGLAGGLNEQFF,TGTGCCAGTAGTATTTCCGGTCTAGCGGGAGGATTGAATGAGCAGTTCTTC
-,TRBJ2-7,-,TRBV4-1,CASSQLTHSYEQYF,TGCGCCAGCAGCCAACTAACCCACAGCTACGAGCAGTACTTC
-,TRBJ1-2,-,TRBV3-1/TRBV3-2,CASSQDNRAIYGYTF,TGTGCCAGCAGCCAAGATAACAGGGCTATCTATGGCTACACCTTC
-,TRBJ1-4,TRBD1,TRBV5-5,CASSRDRILTNEKLFF,TGTGCCAGCAGCCGGGACAGAATCCTTACTAATGAAAAACTGTTTTTT
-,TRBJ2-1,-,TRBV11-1,CASSPRGIYNEQFF,TGTGCCAGCAGCCCCAGAGGAATCTACAATGAGCAGTTCTTC
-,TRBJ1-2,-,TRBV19,CASRSGGEGDNYGYTF,TGTGCCAGTAGATCGGGCGGGGAAGGTGATAACTATGGCTACACCTTC
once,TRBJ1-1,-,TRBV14,CASSQGVVAVAFF,TGTGCCAGCAGCCAAGGTGTCGTGGCCGTAGCTTTCTTT
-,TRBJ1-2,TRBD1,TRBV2,CAIKKPGQGRGYGYTF,TGTGCCATCAAGAAGCCGGGACAGGGGAGAGGCTATGGCTACACCTTC
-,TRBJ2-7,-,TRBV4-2,CASSQGVEEYEQYF,TGTGCCAGCAGCCAAGGGGTTGAGGAATACGAGCAGTACTTC
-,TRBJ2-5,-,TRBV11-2,CASSLTSGVGETQYF,TGTGCCAGCAGCTTAACGAGCGGTGTTGGGGAGACCCAGTACTTC
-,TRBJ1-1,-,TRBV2,CASSDEVNTEAFF,TGTGCCAGCAGTGACGAGGTTAACACTGAAGCTTTCTTT
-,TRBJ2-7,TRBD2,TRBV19,CASSIFTSGTYEQYF,TGTGCCAGTAGTATTTTTACTAGCGGGACCTACGAGCAGTACTTC
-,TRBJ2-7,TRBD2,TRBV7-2,CASSEAGGYSYEQYF,TGTGCCAGCTCCGAGGCGGGGGGCTACTCCTACGAGCAGTACTTC
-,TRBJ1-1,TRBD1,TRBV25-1,CASSLGRGMNTEAFF,TGTGCCAGCAGTCTAGGCAGGGGGATGAACACTGAAGCTTTCTTT
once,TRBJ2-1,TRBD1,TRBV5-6,CASSPDRSYNEQFF,TGTGCCAGCAGCCCGGACAGGAGCTACAATGAGCAGTTCTTC
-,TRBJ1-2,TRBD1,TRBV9,CASSAQKGQNYGYTF,TGTGCCAGCAGCGCCCAGAAGGGACAGAACTATGGCTACACCTTC
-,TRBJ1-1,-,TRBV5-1,CASSPGLNTEAFF,TGCGCCAGCAGCCCAGGCCTGAACACTGAAGCTTTCTTT
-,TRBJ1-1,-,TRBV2,CASKRMNTEAFF,TGTGCCAGCAAGCGGATGAACACTGAAGCTTTCTTT
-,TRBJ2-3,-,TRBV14,CASSQELVGVTQYF,TGTGCCAGCAGCCAAGAACTAGTCGGAGTTACGCAGTATTTT
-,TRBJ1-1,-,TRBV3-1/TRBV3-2,CASSQNGVLGTEAFF,TGTGCCAGCAGCCAAAACGGGGTCCTGGGCACTGAAGCTTTCTTT
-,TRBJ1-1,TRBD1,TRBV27,CASSFYLGTGNTEAFF,TGTGCCAGCAGTTTTTATTTGGGGACAGGGAACACTGAAGCTTTCTTT
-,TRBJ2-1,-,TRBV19,CASNSGARSRDEQFF,TGTGCCAGTAACTCGGGAGCTAGGTCCAGGGATGAGCAGTTCTTC
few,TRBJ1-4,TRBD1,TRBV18,CASSPRDRENEKLFF,TGTGCCAGCTCACCACGGGACAGGGAAAATGAAAAACTGTTTTTT
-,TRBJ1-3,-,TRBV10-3,CATDYNTGNPGNTIYF,TGTGCCACAGATTATAATACAGGGAACCCTGGAAACACCATATATTTT
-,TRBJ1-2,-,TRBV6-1,CASSEDRAVSF,TGTGCCAGCAGTGAGGACAGAGCCGTGTCCTTC
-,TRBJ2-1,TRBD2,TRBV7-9,CASSPPGLALGEQFF,TGTGCCAGCAGCCCCCCGGGACTAGCATTGGGTGAGCAGTTCTTC
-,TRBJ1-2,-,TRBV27,CASSLWGRGQSNYGYTF,TGTGCCAGCAGTTTATGGGGCAGGGGACAAAGTAACTATGGCTACACCTTC
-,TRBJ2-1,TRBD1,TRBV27,CASSPGTGVYNEQFF,TGTGCCAGCAGTCCCGGGACAGGGGTCTACAATGAGCAGTTCTTC